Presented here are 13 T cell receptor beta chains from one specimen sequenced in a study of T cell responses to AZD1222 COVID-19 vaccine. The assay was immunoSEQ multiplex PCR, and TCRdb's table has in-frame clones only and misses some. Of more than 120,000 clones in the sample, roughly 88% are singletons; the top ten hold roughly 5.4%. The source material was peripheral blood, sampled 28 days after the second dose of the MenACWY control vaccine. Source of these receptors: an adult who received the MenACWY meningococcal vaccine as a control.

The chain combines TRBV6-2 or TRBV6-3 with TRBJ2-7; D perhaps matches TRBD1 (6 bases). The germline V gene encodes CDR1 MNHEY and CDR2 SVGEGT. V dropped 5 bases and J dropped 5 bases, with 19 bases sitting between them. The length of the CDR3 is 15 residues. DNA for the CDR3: TGTGCCAGCAGTCCACGGACAGACTCTCCCCACGAGCAGTACTTC. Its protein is CASSPRTDSPHEQYF.

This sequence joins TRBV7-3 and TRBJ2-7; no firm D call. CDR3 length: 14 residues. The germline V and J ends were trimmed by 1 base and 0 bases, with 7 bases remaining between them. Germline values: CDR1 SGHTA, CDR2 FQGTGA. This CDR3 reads CASSLNGGSYEQYF. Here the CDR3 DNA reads TGTGCCAGCAGCTTAAATGGTGGCTCCTACGAGCAGTACTTC.

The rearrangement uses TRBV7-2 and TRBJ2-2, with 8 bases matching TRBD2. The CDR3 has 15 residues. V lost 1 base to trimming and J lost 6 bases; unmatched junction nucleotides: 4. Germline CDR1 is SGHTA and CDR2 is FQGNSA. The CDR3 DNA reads TGTGCCAGCAGCTTAGAACTAGCGGAGGCCGGGGAGCTGTTTTTT. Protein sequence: CASSLELAEAGELFF.

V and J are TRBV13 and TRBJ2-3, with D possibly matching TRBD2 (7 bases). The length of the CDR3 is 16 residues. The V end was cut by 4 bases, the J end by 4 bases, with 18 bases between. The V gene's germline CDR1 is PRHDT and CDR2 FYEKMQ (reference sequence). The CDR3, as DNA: TGTGCCAGCAGCTCCTTTCGGGGGGCGGTAGCAGATACGCAGTATTTT. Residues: CASSSFRGAVADTQYF.

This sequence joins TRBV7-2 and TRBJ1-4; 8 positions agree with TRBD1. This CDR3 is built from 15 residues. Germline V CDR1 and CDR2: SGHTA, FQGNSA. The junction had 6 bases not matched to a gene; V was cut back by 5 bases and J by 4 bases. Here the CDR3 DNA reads TGTGCCAGCAGCGCCAGACAGGGGCTTAATGAAAAACTGTTTTTT. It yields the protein CASSARQGLNEKLFF.

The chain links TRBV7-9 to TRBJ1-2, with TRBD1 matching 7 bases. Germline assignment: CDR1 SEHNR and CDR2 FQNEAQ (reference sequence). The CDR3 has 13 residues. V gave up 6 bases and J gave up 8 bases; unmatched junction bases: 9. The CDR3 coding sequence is TGTGCCAGCAGTTCCGACAGGGTGGACGGCTACACCTTC. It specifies CASSSDRVDGYTF.

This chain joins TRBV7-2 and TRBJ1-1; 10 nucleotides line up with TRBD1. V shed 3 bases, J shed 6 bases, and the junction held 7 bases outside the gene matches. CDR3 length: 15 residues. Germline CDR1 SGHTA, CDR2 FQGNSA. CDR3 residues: CASSFGWTGGAEAFF. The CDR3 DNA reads TGTGCCAGCAGCTTTGGGTGGACAGGGGGTGCTGAAGCTTTCTTT.

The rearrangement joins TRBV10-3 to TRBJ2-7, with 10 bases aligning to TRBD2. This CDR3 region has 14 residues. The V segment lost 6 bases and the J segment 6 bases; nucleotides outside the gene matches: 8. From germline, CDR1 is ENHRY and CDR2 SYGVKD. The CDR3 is CAISWSGGESEQYF. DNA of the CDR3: TGTGCCATCAGCTGGAGCGGGGGGGAAAGCGAGCAGTACTTC.

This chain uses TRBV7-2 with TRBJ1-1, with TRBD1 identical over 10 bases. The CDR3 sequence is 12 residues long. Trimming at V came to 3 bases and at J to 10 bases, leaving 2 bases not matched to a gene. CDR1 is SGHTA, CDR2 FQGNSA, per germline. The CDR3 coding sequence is TGTGCCAGCAGCTTTCGGACAGGGGGAGCTTTCTTT. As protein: CASSFRTGGAFF.

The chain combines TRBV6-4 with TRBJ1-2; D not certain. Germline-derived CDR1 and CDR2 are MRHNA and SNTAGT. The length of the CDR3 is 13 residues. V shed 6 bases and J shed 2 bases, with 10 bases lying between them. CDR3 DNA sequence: TGTGCCAGCAGAGCCGACCGCAACTATGGCTACACCTTC. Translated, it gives CASRADRNYGYTF.

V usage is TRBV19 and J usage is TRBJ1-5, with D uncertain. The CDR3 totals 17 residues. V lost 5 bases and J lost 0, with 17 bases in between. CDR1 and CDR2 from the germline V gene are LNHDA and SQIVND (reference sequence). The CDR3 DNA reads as TGTGCCAGTAGTTATTTCCGGACGGGGAATAGCAATCAGCCCCAGCATTTT. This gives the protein CASSYFRTGNSNQPQHF.

DNA for the CDR3: TGTGCCAGCTCACCACCGGAACGGCTGAACACCGGGGAGCTGTTTTTT. This encodes CASSPPERLNTGELFF. This sequence joins TRBV18 and TRBJ2-2; D is uncertain. The CDR3 is made up of 16 amino acids. The germline gives CDR1 KGHSH, CDR2 LQKENI. V was cut by 0 bases and J by 1 base, with 9 bases left in between.

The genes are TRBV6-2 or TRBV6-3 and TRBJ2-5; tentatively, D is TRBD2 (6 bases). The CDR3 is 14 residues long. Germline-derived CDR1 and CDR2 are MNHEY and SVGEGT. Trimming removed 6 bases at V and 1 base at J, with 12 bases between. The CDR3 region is CASSARRGQETQYF. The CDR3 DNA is TGTGCCAGCAGCGCCAGGAGGGGCCAAGAGACCCAGTACTTC.